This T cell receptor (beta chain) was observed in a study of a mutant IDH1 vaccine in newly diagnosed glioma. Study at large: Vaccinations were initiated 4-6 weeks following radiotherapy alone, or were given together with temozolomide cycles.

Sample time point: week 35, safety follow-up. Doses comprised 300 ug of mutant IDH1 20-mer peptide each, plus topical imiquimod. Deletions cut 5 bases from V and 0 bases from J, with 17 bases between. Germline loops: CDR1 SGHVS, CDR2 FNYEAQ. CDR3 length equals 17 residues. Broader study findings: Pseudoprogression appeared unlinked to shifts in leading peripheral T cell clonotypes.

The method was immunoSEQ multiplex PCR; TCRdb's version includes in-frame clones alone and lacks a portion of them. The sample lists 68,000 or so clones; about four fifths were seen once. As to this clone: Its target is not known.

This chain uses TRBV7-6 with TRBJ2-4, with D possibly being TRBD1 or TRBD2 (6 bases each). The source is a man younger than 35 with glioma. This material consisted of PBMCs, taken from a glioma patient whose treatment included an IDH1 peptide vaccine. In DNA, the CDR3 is TGTGCCAGCAGCCCCGGAGGGGGGTCGCTAGCCAAAAACATTCAGTACTTC. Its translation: CASSPGGGSLAKNIQYF.